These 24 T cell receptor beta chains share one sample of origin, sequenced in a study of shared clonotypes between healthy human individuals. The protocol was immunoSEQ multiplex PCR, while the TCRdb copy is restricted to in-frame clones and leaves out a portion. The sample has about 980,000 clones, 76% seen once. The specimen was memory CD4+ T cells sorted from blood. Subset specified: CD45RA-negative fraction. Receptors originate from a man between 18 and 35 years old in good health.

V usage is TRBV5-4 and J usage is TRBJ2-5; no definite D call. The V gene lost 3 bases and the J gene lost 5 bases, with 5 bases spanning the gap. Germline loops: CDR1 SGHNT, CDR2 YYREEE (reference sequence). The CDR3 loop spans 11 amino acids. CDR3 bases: TGTGCCAGCAGCTGGAAGGAGACCCAGTACTTC. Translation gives CASSWKETQYF.

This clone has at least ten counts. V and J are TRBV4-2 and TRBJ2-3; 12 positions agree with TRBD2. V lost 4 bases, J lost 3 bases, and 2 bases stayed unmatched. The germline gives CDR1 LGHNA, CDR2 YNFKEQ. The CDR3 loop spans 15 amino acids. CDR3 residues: CASSRGLAGTDTQYF. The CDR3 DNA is TGTGCCAGCAGCCGAGGACTAGCGGGGACAGATACGCAGTATTTT.

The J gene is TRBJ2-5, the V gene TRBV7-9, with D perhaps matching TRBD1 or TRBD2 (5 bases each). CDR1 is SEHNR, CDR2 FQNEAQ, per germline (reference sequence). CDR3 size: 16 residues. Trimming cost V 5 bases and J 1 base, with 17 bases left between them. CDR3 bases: TGTGCCAGCAGCCCGTCGTATGGGGGATCCCAAGAGACCCAGTACTTC. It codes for CASSPSYGGSQETQYF.

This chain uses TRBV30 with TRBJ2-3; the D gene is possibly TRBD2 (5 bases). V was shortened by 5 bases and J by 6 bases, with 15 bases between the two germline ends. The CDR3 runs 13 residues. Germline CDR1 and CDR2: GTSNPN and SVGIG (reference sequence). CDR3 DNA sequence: TGTGCCTGGGGTCAGGAGGTAGAGGATACGCAGTATTTT. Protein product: CAWGQEVEDTQYF.

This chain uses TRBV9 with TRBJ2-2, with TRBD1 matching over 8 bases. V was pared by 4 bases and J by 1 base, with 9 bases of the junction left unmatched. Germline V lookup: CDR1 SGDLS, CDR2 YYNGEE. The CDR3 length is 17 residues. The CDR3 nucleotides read TGTGCCAGCAGCCTACGATCCGGGACAGGGAACACCGGGGAGCTGTTTTTT. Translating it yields CASSLRSGTGNTGELFF.

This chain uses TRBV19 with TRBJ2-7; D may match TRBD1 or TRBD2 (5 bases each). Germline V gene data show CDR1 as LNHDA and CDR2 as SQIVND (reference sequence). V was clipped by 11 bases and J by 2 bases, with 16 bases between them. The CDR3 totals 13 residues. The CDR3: CAACTGPPYEQYF. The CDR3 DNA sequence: TGTGCCGCCTGTACGGGGCCCCCCTACGAGCAGTACTTC.

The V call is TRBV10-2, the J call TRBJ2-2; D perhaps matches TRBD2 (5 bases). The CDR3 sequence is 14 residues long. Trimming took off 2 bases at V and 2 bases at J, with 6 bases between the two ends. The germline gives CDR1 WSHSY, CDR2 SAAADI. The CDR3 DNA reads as TGCGCCAGCAGTGAGAGGACTAACACCGGGGAGCTGTTTTTT. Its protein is CASSERTNTGELFF.

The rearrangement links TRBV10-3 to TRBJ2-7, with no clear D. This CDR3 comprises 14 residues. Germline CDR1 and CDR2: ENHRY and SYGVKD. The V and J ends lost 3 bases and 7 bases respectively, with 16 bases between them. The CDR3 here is CAISDHQADREQYF. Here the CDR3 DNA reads TGTGCCATCAGTGACCACCAGGCCGACCGGGAGCAGTACTTC.

The CDR3 region is CASTNQGTDTQYF. The DNA for the CDR3 is TGTGCCAGCACAAACCAGGGGACAGATACGCAGTATTTT. The J gene is TRBJ2-3, the V gene TRBV6-5; tentatively, D is TRBD1 (6 bases). Per the germline V gene, CDR1 is MNHEY and CDR2 is SVGAGI. The CDR3 has 13 amino acids. Between the trimmed V and J ends, which lost 7 bases and 3 bases, there was a span of 11 bases.

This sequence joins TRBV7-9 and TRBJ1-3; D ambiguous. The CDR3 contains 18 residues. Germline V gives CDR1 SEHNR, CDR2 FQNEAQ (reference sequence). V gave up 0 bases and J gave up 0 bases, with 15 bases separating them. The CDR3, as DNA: TGTGCCAGCAGCTTAGCCGGACGTGGTCTAAACTCTGGAAACACCATATATTTT. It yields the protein CASSLAGRGLNSGNTIYF.

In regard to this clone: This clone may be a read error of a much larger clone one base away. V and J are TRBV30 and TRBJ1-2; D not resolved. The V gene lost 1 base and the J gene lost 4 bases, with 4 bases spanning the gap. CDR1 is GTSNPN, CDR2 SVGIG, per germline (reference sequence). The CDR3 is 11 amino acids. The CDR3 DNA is TGTGCCTGGAGTGACAGCTATGGCTACACCTTC. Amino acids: CAWSDSYGYTF.

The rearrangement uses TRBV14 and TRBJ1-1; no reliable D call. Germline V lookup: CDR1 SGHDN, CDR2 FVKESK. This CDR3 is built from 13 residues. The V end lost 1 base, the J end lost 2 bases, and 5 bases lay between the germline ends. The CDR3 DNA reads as TGTGCCAGCAGCCAAGGGTTTAACACTGAAGCTTTCTTT. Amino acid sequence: CASSQGFNTEAFF.

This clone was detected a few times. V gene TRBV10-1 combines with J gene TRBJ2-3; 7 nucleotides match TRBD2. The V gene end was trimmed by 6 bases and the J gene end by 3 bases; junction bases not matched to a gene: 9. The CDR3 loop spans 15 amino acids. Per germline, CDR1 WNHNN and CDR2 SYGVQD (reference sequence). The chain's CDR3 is CASSPGGSLTDTQYF. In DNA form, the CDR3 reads TGCGCCAGCAGCCCCGGGGGGAGTTTAACAGATACGCAGTATTTT.

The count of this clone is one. For the CDR3, the DNA is TGTGCCAGCAGTGACCAGGGTGCCGGGGCCAACGTCCTGACTTTC. It specifies CASSDQGAGANVLTF. The chain couples TRBV6-1 to TRBJ2-6; D perhaps matches TRBD1 (5 bases). V was cut by 3 bases and J by 4 bases, with 10 bases left in between. The germline V gene encodes CDR1 MNHNS and CDR2 SASEGT. The CDR3 consists of 15 residues.

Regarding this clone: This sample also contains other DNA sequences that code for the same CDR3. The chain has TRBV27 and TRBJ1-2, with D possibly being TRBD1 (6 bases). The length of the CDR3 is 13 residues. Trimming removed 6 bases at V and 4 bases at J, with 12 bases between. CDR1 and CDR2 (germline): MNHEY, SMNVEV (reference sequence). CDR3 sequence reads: CASRLTGGYGYTF. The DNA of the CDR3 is TGTGCCAGCAGACTGACAGGAGGCTATGGCTACACCTTC.

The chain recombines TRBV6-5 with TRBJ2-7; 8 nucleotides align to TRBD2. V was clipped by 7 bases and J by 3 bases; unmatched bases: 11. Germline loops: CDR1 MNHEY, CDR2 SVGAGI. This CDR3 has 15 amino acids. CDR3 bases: TGTGCCAGCACCTACGGAGCGGGAGCGATCTACGAGCAGTACTTC. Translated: CASTYGAGAIYEQYF.

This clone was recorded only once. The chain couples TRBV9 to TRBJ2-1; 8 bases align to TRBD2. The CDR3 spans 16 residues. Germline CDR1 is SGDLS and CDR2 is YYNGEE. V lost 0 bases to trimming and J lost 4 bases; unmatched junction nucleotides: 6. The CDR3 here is CASSVDSGRGYNEQFF. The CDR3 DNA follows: TGTGCCAGCAGCGTAGACAGCGGGAGAGGGTACAATGAGCAGTTCTTC.

The CDR3 nucleotides read TGCAGTGCTAGAGATTACAATGAGCAGTTCTTC. Its translation: CSARDYNEQFF. The rearrangement joins TRBV20-1 to TRBJ2-1; D uncertain. Germline V gene sequence: CDR1 DFQATT, CDR2 SNEGSKA (reference sequence). The CDR3 spans 11 residues. Between the trimmed V and J ends, which lost 0 bases and 4 bases, there was a span of 1 base.

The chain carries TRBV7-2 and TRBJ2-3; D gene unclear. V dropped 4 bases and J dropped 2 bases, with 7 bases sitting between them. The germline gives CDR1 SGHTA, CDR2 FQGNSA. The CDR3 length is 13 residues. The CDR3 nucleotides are TGTGCCAGCAGCTCGACTTCCACAGATACGCAGTATTTT. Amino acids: CASSSTSTDTQYF. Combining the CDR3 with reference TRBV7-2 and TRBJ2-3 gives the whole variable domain GAGVSQSPSNKVTEKGKDVELRCDPISGHTALYWYRQSLGQGLEFLIYFQGNSAPDKSGLPSDRFSAERTGGSVSTLTIQRTQQEDSAVYLCASSSTSTDTQYFGPGTRLTVL.

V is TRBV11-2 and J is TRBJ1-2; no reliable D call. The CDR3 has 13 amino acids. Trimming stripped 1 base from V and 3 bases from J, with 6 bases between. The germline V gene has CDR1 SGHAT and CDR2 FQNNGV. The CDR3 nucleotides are TGTGCCAGCAGCTTAGGAAAATACTATGGCTACACCTTC. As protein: CASSLGKYYGYTF.

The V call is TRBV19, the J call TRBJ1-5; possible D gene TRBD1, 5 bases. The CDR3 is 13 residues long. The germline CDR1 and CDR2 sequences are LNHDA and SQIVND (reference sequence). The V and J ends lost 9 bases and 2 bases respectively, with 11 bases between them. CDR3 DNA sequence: TGTGCCAGCTCCGGGACCCGCAATCAGCCCCAGCATTTT. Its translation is CASSGTRNQPQHF.

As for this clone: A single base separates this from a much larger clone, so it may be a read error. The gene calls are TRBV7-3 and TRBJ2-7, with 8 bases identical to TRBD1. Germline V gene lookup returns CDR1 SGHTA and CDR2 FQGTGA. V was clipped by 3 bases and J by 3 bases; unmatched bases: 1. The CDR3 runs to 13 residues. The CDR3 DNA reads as TGTGCCAGCAGCTTTGGACAGGGCTACGAGCAGTACTTC. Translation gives CASSFGQGYEQYF. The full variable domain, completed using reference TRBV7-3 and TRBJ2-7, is GAGVSQTPSNKVTEKGKYVELRCDPISGHTALYWYRQSLGQGPEFLIYFQGTGAADDSGLPNDRFFAVRPEGSVSTLKIQRTERGDSAVYLCASSFGQGYEQYFGPGTRLTVT.

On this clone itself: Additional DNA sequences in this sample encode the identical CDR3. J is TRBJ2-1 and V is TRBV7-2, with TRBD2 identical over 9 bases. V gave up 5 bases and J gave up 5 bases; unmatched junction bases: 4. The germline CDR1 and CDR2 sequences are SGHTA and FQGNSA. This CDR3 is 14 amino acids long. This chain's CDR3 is CASSLGLANNEQFF. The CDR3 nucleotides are TGTGCCAGCAGCCTGGGACTAGCAAACAATGAGCAGTTCTTC.

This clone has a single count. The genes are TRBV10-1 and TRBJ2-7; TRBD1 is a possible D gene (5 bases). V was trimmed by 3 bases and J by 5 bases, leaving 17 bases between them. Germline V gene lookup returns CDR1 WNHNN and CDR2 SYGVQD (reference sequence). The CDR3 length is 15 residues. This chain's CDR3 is CASSDSTIGVDEQYF. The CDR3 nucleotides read TGCGCCAGCAGTGATTCAACGATAGGGGTGGACGAGCAGTACTTC.